Detailed here is one T cell receptor beta chain. The entry originates in a study of blood T cell repertoires in COVID-19. Study background: In each case, the material was cDNA or gDNA derived from T cells, B-cell-depleted T cells, or PBMCs.

Assay used: immunoSEQ multiplex PCR; TCRdb lists only in-frame clones, some missing. The sample lists about 140,000 clones, 84% occurring once. This TCR came from a man in his forties or fifties with acute COVID-19. What was sequenced was PBMCs or T cells enriched from blood (not recorded which).

In DNA form, the CDR3 reads TGTGCCAGTGCAAGATCACACAGGGGGCTCTCAACTAATGAAAAACTGTTTTTT. This sequence encodes CASARSHRGLSTNEKLFF. The chain couples TRBV19 to TRBJ1-4; TRBD1 agrees at 9 bases. Looked up from germline, CDR1 is LNHDA and CDR2 is SQIVND (reference sequence). V was clipped by 8 bases and J by 0 bases; unmatched bases: 13. There are 18 residues in the CDR3.